One and the same sample provided the 20 T cell receptor beta chains below, sequenced in a study of breast tumors, draining lymph nodes, adjacent tissues. Breast cancer patients provided tissue from their axillary draining lymph nodes. TCRdb reanalysed the multiplex PCR reads using MiXCR and keeps one entry per CDR3 protein. The data contain approximately 170,000 distinct CDR3 sequences, roughly a third of them seen just once; the ten biggest clones take up roughly 4.5%. Sequencing was done on a sample of axillary lymph node tissue. These receptor sequences come from a female donor with breast cancer. Some clones in this sample may be carry-over from other donors' samples.

This clonotype came up a few times. The chain couples TRBV5-8 to TRBJ2-2; 8 bases fit TRBD2. V lost 4 bases to trimming and J lost 2 bases; unmatched junction nucleotides: 10. Germline-derived CDR1 and CDR2 are SGHTS and YDEGEE. This CDR3 comprises 17 residues. CDR3 sequence reads: CASSRQVLAANTGELFF. The CDR3 region has the DNA TGTGCCAGCAGCCGACAAGTACTAGCGGCAAACACCGGGGAGCTGTTTTTT.

A remark on this clonotype: Likely a read error: the CDR3 ends without its conserved phenylalanine or tryptophan. The rearrangement uses TRBV18 and TRBJ2-7; 8 nucleotides align to TRBD1. The CDR3 runs 13 residues. V gave up 6 bases and J gave up 5 bases; unmatched junction bases: 6. In germline, CDR1 is KGHSH, CDR2 LQKENI. CDR3: CASSPTGDNEQYS. As DNA, the CDR3 is TGTGCCAGCTCCCCGACAGGGGATAACGAGCAGTACTCC.

The table lists this clonotype with many counts. The chain joins TRBV10-2 to TRBJ2-3, with 12 bases lining up with TRBD2. The CDR3 length is 14 residues. Germline-derived CDR1 and CDR2 are WSHSY and SAAADI. The V and J ends lost 5 bases and 8 bases, in that order; junction bases with no gene match: 5. Written as DNA, the CDR3 is TGCGCCAGCAGTACTAGCGGGGGGTTTGGTACGCAGTATTTT. This gives the protein CASSTSGGFGTQYF.

The chain uses TRBV20-1 and TRBJ1-2; D is possibly TRBD1 (6 bases). The CDR3 loop spans 12 amino acids. Trimming removed 6 bases from V and 8 bases from J, with 16 bases in between. Germline values: CDR1 DFQATT, CDR2 SNEGSKA (reference sequence). The DNA of the CDR3 is TGCAGTGCCAGACGGGGGGCTGGGGGCTACACCTTC. Translating it yields CSARRGAGGYTF.

In this sample, this clonotype turned up a few times. This chain uses TRBV27 with TRBJ2-1; TRBD1 might be the D (6 bases). Per germline, CDR1 MNHEY and CDR2 SMNVEV (reference sequence). CDR3 length: 12 residues. Trimming took 8 bases from V and 10 from J, leaving 15 bases between them. The CDR3 reads CASSHRGHEQFF. DNA of the CDR3: TGTGCCAGCTCCCATAGGGGACACGAGCAGTTCTTC.

This clonotype was observed many times. This sequence joins TRBV5-6 and TRBJ1-6; D is ambiguous. In germline, CDR1 is SGHDT, CDR2 YYEEEE. Trimming removed 0 bases from V and 15 bases from J, with 16 bases in between. This CDR3 is built from 14 residues. The CDR3 DNA reads as TGTGCCAGCAGCTTGGGGGGTCTTAATTCAGGCCTCCACTTT. This codes for CASSLGGLNSGLHF.

This clonotype was observed at least ten times. This sequence joins TRBV7-8 and TRBJ2-7, with 9 bases aligning to TRBD2. The CDR3 is made up of 18 amino acids. V was clipped by 1 base and J by 0 bases; unmatched bases: 10. Germline V CDR1 and CDR2: SGHVS, FQNEAQ. CDR3 region: CASSLVVSAGGNSYEQYF. In DNA form, the CDR3 reads TGTGCCAGCAGCTTAGTTGTTAGCGCGGGAGGGAACTCCTACGAGCAGTACTTC. Complete variable domain (other parts from reference TRBV7-8 and TRBJ2-7): GAGVSQSPRYKVAKRGQDVALRCDPISGHVSLFWYQQALGQGPEFLTYFQNEAQLDKSGLPSDRFFAERPEGSVSTLKIQRTQQEDSAVYLCASSLVVSAGGNSYEQYFGPGTRLTVT.

The V call is TRBV7-9, the J call TRBJ2-2; TRBD1 matches at 7 bases. The CDR3 totals 16 residues. V lost 8 bases, J lost 8 bases, and 17 bases stayed unmatched. Germline CDR1 is SEHNR and CDR2 is FQNEAQ (reference sequence). CDR3 region: CASLYGTEVETGELFF. CDR3 in DNA: TGTGCCAGCCTGTACGGGACAGAGGTAGAGACTGGGGAGCTGTTTTTT.

This clonotype was counted at least ten times. A read error is possible here, since a much larger clone lies one base away. The CDR3 is CASSHSSGPLHF. As DNA, the CDR3 is TGTGCCAGCAGTCACTCGAGCGGTCCCCTCCACTTT. The chain combines TRBV6-5 with TRBJ1-6; D is ambiguous. This CDR3 is 12 amino acids long. Germline CDR1 MNHEY, CDR2 SVGAGI.

This clonotype was seen at least ten times. The chain has TRBV4-1 and TRBJ1-2; tentative D call: TRBD1 (6 bases). The V gene's germline CDR1 is MGHRA and CDR2 YSYEKL. This CDR3 region has 13 residues. The ends were cut back, 3 bases at V and 7 bases at J, with 12 bases in the middle. CDR3 sequence: CASSHGGSSGYTF. CDR3 in DNA: TGCGCCAGCAGCCACGGGGGCTCGAGTGGCTACACCTTC.

This clonotype was counted at least ten times. The chain employs TRBV29-1 and TRBJ2-7; D may be TRBD1 (6 bases). Trimming left V 2 bases short and J 4 bases short, with 15 bases between. Germline V gene data show CDR1 as SQVTM and CDR2 as ANQGSEA. This CDR3 is 14 amino acids long. CDR3 bases: TGCAGCGTTGAATTCCCGGGACACCAATACGAGCAGTACTTC. Translated: CSVEFPGHQYEQYF.

This clonotype was counted only a few times. The chain links TRBV11-3 to TRBJ1-1, with D possibly TRBD1 on 5 matching bases. Germline-derived CDR1 and CDR2 are SGHNT and YENEEA. CDR3 length equals 13 residues. Between the trimmed V and J ends, which lost 2 bases and 3 bases, there was a span of 7 bases. CDR3 DNA: TGTGCCAGCAGCTTACAAGGGGACACTGAAGCTTTCTTT. Residues: CASSLQGDTEAFF.

As for this clonotype: This may be a read error, as it is one base from a much larger clone. The J gene is TRBJ2-1, the V gene TRBV20-1, with 12 positions matching TRBD1. From germline, CDR1 is DFQATT and CDR2 SNEGSKA (reference sequence). CDR3 length equals 16 residues. V trimming: 1 base; J trimming: 4 bases; junction bases outside the gene matches: 5. CDR3 in DNA: TGCAGTGCTAGAGGGGACAGGGGGCATACATACAATGAGCAGTTCTTC. Protein: CSARGDRGHTYNEQFF.

This clonotype was recorded at least ten times. The chain has TRBV19 and TRBJ1-5; D is unresolved. The V gene's germline CDR1 is LNHDA and CDR2 SQIVND (reference sequence). CDR3 length: 15 amino acids. V was pared by 5 bases and J by 3 bases, with 14 bases between. CDR3 DNA sequence: TGTGCCAGTAGTTTCGGGAGGGTATACAATCAGCCCCAGCATTTT. It is translated as CASSFGRVYNQPQHF.

CDR3 nucleotides: TGCAGCGTTCCTAGCGGGAGGACAGATACGCAGTATTTT. Protein: CSVPSGRTDTQYF. The chain uses TRBV29-1 and TRBJ2-3; 11 bases agree with TRBD2. The V gene's germline CDR1 is SQVTM and CDR2 ANQGSEA. The junction had 1 base not matched to a gene; V was cut back by 5 bases and J by 3 bases. This CDR3 has 13 amino acids.

This clonotype was found many times. The V gene is TRBV11-3, the J gene TRBJ2-2; the D is unclear. Trimming left V 1 base short and J 0 bases short, with 9 bases between. Germline V CDR1 and CDR2: SGHNT, YENEEA. This CDR3 region has 16 residues. Here the CDR3 DNA reads TGTGCCAGCAGCTTAGTAGACGGTGCGAACACCGGGGAGCTGTTTTTT. This gives the protein CASSLVDGANTGELFF.

At least ten counts were recorded for this clonotype. The chain employs TRBV5-1 and TRBJ2-7, with 7 positions matching TRBD2. CDR1 and CDR2 (germline): SGHRS, YFSETQ. The CDR3 runs to 15 residues. V trimming: 3 bases; J trimming: 3 bases; junction bases outside the gene matches: 9. DNA of the CDR3: TGCGCCAGCAGCTCAGAGCCGGGACTACGCTACGAGCAGTACTTC. As protein: CASSSEPGLRYEQYF.

This clonotype was detected many times. This chain joins TRBV5-1 and TRBJ2-5, with D unclear. V lost 0 bases, J lost 0 bases, and 6 bases lay in between. Germline V gene sequence: CDR1 SGHRS, CDR2 YFSETQ. CDR3 length: 14 residues. CDR3 in amino acids: CASSLEGNQETQYF. The CDR3 region has the DNA TGCGCCAGCAGCTTGGAGGGCAACCAAGAGACCCAGTACTTC.

This clonotype was picked up many times. V gene TRBV12-3 or TRBV12-4 combines with J gene TRBJ1-2, with a tentative D call TRBD1 (6 bases). V lost 3 bases and J lost 4, with 15 bases in between. CDR3 length: 15 amino acids. CDR3 DNA sequence: TGTGCCAGCAGTTTCCCCTTACAGGGCGGCTATGGCTACACCTTC. As protein: CASSFPLQGGYGYTF.

The table lists this clonotype with many counts. The genes are TRBV6-5 and TRBJ2-7, with TRBD2 matching over 10 bases. J was trimmed by 5 bases and V by 6 bases; bases with no gene match: 7. Germline CDR1 reads MNHEY; CDR2 reads SVGAGI. The CDR3 has 14 residues. CDR3 DNA: TGTGCCAGCAGCCTAGCGGGAGCGAGTCACGAGCAGTACTTC. Its protein is CASSLAGASHEQYF.